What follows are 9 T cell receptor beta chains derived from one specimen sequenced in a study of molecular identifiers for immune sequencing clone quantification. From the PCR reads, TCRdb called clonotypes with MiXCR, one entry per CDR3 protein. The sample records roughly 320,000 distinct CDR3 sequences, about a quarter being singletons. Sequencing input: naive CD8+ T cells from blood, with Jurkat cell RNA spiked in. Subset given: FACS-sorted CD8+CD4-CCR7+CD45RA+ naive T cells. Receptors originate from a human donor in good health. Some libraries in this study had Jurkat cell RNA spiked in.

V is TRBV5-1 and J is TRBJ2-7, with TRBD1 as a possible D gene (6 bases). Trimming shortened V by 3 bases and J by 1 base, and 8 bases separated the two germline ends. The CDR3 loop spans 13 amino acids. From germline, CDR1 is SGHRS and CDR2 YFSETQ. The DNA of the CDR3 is TGCGCCAGCAGCTGGGGGCCGTCCTACGAGCAGTACTTC. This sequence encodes CASSWGPSYEQYF.

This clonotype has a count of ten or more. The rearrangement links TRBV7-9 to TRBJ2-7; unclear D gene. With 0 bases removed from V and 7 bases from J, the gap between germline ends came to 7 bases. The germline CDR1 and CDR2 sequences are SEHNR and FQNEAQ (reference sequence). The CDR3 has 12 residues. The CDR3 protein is CASSLARSEQYF. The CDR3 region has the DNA TGTGCCAGCAGCTTAGCTAGGTCTGAGCAGTACTTC.

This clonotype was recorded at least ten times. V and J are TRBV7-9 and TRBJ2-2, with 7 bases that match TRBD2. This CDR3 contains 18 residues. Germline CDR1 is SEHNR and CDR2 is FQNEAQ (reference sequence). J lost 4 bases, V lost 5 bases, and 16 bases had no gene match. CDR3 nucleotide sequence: TGTGCCAGCAGCCCCCCTAGCGCGGGAGTCCGGGGCACCGGGGAGCTGTTTTTT. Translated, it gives CASSPPSAGVRGTGELFF.

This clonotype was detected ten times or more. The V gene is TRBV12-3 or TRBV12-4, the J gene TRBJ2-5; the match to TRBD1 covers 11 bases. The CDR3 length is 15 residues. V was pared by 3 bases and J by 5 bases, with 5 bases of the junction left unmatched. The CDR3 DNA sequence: TGTGCCAGCAGTTTTAGGACAGGGGGCTTGGAGACCCAGTACTTC. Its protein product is CASSFRTGGLETQYF.

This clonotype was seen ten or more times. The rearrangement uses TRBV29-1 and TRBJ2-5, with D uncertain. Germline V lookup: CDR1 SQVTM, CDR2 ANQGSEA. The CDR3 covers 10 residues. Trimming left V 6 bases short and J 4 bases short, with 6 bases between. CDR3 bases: TGCAGCGTCGTAGGAGAGACCCAGTACTTC. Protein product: CSVVGETQYF.

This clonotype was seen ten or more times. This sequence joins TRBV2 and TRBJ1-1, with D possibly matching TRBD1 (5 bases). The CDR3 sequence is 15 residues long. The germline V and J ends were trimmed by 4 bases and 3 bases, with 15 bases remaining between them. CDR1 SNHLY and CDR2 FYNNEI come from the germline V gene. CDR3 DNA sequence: TGTGCCAGCAGTGCCAGGGTTCTGATGGACACTGAAGCTTTCTTT. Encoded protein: CASSARVLMDTEAFF.

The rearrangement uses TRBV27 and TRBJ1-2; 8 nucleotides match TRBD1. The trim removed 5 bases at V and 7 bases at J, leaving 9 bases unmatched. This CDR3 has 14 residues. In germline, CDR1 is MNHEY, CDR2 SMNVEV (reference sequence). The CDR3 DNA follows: TGTGCCAGCAGTACAATACAGGGGGGTCGTGGCTACACCTTC. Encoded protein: CASSTIQGGRGYTF.

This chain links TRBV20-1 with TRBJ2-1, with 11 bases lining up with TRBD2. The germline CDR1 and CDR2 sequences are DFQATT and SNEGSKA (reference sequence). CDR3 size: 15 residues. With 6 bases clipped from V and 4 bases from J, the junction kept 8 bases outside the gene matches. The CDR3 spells CSATRTSGQYNEQFF. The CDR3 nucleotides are TGCAGTGCGACGAGGACTAGCGGGCAGTACAATGAGCAGTTCTTC.

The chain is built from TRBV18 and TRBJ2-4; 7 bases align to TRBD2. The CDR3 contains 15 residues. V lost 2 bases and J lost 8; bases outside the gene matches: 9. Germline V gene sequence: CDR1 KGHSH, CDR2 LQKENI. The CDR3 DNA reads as TGTGCCAGCTCACCAGGAAATCTAGCGGAACACATTCAGTACTTC. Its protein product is CASSPGNLAEHIQYF.